Each of the 10 T cell receptor beta chains below was sequenced from the same sample in a study of identical twins. MiXCR, run by TCRdb on the 5' RACE reads, gives a single entry per CDR3 protein. The table has hundreds of thousands of distinct CDR3 sequences, 15% to 20% seen once; the top ten hold around 13%. These sequences were also reported in another study, on T cells expressing NK-cell markers.

Sequenced material: PBMCs. The receptors were gathered from a woman aged 18-29 years in good health.

V is TRBV4-1 and J is TRBJ1-1; D is unresolved. The CDR3 has 17 residues. CDR1 MGHRA and CDR2 YSYEKL come from the germline V gene. V shed 3 bases and J shed 5 bases, with 22 bases lying between them. The CDR3 sequence: CASSHLPRPGLRTEAFF. Written as DNA, the CDR3 is TGCGCCAGCAGCCACCTCCCCCGGCCGGGATTGAGGACTGAAGCTTTCTTT.

This clonotype was seen more than once but under ten times. This chain connects TRBV7-9 to TRBJ1-1, with D hard to call. This CDR3 spans 14 amino acids. V gave up 1 base and J gave up 5 bases, with 11 bases separating them. Germline CDR1 reads SEHNR; CDR2 reads FQNEAQ (reference sequence). CDR3 amino acids: CASSLGIRRTEAFF. The CDR3 coding sequence is TGTGCCAGCAGCTTAGGAATCCGGAGGACTGAAGCTTTCTTT.

The rearrangement joins TRBV5-1 to TRBJ2-5; no clear D. This CDR3 is built from 12 residues. Trimming removed 2 bases at V and 5 bases at J, with 7 bases between. Per germline, CDR1 SGHRS and CDR2 YFSETQ. Written as DNA, the CDR3 is TGCGCCAGCAGCTTCAATACGGAGACCCAGTACTTC. Translating it yields CASSFNTETQYF. The entire variable domain, with the rest obtained from reference TRBV5-1 and TRBJ2-5, is as follows: KAGVTQTPRYLIKTRGQQVTLSCSPISGHRSVSWYQQTPGQGLQFLFEYFSETQRNKGNFPGRFSGRQFSNSRSEMNVSTLELGDSALYLCASSFNTETQYFGPGTRLLVL.

This clonotype was picked up a small number of times. The rearrangement links TRBV20-1 to TRBJ2-1, with D uncertain. The CDR3 spans 11 residues. Germline V lookup: CDR1 DFQATT, CDR2 SNEGSKA (reference sequence). The germline V and J ends were trimmed by 3 bases and 7 bases, with 7 bases remaining between them. For the CDR3, the DNA is TGCAGTGCTAGTGACTGGAATGAGCAGTTCTTC. Its translation is CSASDWNEQFF.

This clonotype was observed many times. This chain links TRBV5-1 with TRBJ2-1; no clear D gene. The germline V gene encodes CDR1 SGHRS and CDR2 YFSETQ. The CDR3 has 15 residues. Between the trimmed V and J ends, which lost 4 bases and 0 bases, there was a span of 11 bases. The CDR3 loop is CASSGLITSYNEQFF. CDR3 in DNA: TGCGCCAGCAGCGGGCTCATTACCTCCTACAATGAGCAGTTCTTC.

This clonotype has only a few counts. The chain recombines TRBV20-1 with TRBJ2-3, with 12 nucleotides matching TRBD2. This CDR3 is 14 amino acids long. Unmatched junction bases numbered 2, after V lost 3 bases and J lost 4 bases. The germline V gene encodes CDR1 DFQATT and CDR2 SNEGSKA (reference sequence). The CDR3 DNA reads TGCAGTGCTAGCAGGACTAGCGGGGCAGATACGCAGTATTTT. Residues: CSASRTSGADTQYF.

The sample holds a few counts of this clonotype. The rearrangement joins TRBV4-3 to TRBJ2-1, with no clear D. Germline V gene data show CDR1 as LGHNA and CDR2 as YSLEER. The CDR3 has 13 amino acids. V lost 3 bases and J lost 10, with 13 bases in between. The CDR3 sequence: CASSQGFLGEQFF. In DNA form, the CDR3 reads TGCGCCAGCAGCCAGGGGTTTTTGGGAGAGCAGTTCTTC.

This clonotype was observed a handful of times. The J gene is TRBJ2-7, the V gene TRBV7-6, with D maybe TRBD2 (5 bases). Trimming stripped 2 bases from V and 7 bases from J, with 18 bases between. Germline CDR1 and CDR2: SGHVS and FNYEAQ. The CDR3 contains 15 residues. Here the CDR3 reads CASSLQPERAWEQYF. DNA of the CDR3: TGTGCCAGCAGCTTACAGCCGGAGAGGGCCTGGGAGCAGTACTTC.

In its sample, this clonotype was seen many times. The chain has TRBV12-3 or TRBV12-4 and TRBJ2-1, with 8 bases aligning to TRBD2. Germline trimming cut 5 bases from V and 0 bases from J; bases unmatched to any gene: 3. This CDR3 spans 15 amino acids. CDR3 coding DNA: TGTGCCAGCAGTCCCGCGGGGGGCTCCTACAATGAGCAGTTCTTC. Protein: CASSPAGGSYNEQFF.

This sequence joins TRBV7-9 and TRBJ2-1; D is uncertain. Trimming removed 4 bases at V and 3 bases at J, with 7 bases between. Looked up from germline, CDR1 is SEHNR and CDR2 is FQNEAQ (reference sequence). The CDR3 spans 13 residues. As DNA, the CDR3 is TGTGCCAGCAGCTGGGCCCTCTACAATGAGCAGTTCTTC. Protein: CASSWALYNEQFF.